This passage covers 15 T cell receptor beta chains from one sample sequenced in a study of cytomegalovirus exposure and HLA in healthy donors. Using immunoSEQ multiplex PCR, the repertoire was profiled, and TCRdb retains in-frame clones only, with some absent. The sample contains some 98,000 clones, over 75% of which appear only once. Material for sequencing was PBMCs. The receptors were gathered from a man aged 18 to 35 in good health and CMV-seropositive.

V is TRBV4-2 and J is TRBJ2-3; 8 bases are a match to TRBD2. V shed 1 base, J shed 3 bases, and the junction held 12 bases outside the gene matches. Germline CDR1 reads LGHNA; CDR2 reads YNFKEQ. The CDR3 runs 18 residues. Here the CDR3 DNA reads TGTGCCAGCAGCCAAGTCCGAGGGCCGGGGGGGCTGACAGATACGCAGTATTTT. Protein sequence: CASSQVRGPGGLTDTQYF.

This clone has just a few counts. The chain joins TRBV7-9 to TRBJ1-1; D is possibly TRBD1 (6 bases). Germline CDR1 and CDR2: SEHNR and FQNEAQ (reference sequence). V was shortened by 5 bases and J by 1 base, with 14 bases between the two germline ends. The CDR3 is 15 residues long. The CDR3 nucleotides read TGTGCCAGCAGCCAAGGGGGAACAGGGAACACTGAAGCTTTCTTT. This translates into CASSQGGTGNTEAFF.

This clone was counted a single time. The chain has TRBV7-2 and TRBJ2-3; 8 bases are shared with TRBD2. With 1 base clipped from V and 3 bases from J, the junction kept 3 bases outside the gene matches. The CDR3 loop spans 15 amino acids. Germline V gene data show CDR1 as SGHTA and CDR2 as FQGNSA. The CDR3 loop is CASSLEAGGTDTQYF. In nucleotides, the CDR3 is TGTGCCAGCAGCTTAGAGGCGGGGGGAACAGATACGCAGTATTTT. The full variable domain, with the rest looked up from reference TRBV7-2 and TRBJ2-3, is GAGVSQSPSNKVTEKGKDVELRCDPISGHTALYWYRQSLGQGLEFLIYFQGNSAPDKSGLPSDRFSAERTGGSVSTLTIQRTQQEDSAVYLCASSLEAGGTDTQYFGPGTRLTVL.

The V and J genes are TRBV14 and TRBJ2-3; D is unresolved. Germline values: CDR1 SGHDN, CDR2 FVKESK. V shed 8 bases and J shed 6 bases, with 12 bases lying between them. CDR3 length: 12 amino acids. The CDR3 reads CASSAYMDTQYF. CDR3 nucleotides: TGTGCCAGCTCAGCGTACATGGATACGCAGTATTTT.

The V call is TRBV5-4, the J call TRBJ2-5; TRBD1 is a possible D gene (6 bases). V was trimmed by 4 bases and J by 3 bases, leaving 19 bases between them. This CDR3 spans 16 amino acids. The germline V gene has CDR1 SGHNT and CDR2 YYREEE (reference sequence). In nucleotides, the CDR3 is TGTGCCAGCAGCGGCTTACAGGGAATAGAGGAAGAGACCCAGTACTTC. Amino acid sequence: CASSGLQGIEEETQYF.

This clone was seen only a few times. The chain has TRBV7-6 and TRBJ1-4; no clear D. CDR1 and CDR2 from the germline V gene are SGHVS and FNYEAQ. V was shortened by 0 bases and J by 5 bases, with 16 bases between the two germline ends. This CDR3 region has 17 residues. The CDR3 loop reads CASSLAYGGLGNEKLFF. The DNA for the CDR3 is TGTGCCAGCAGCTTAGCGTATGGTGGGCTCGGAAATGAAAAACTGTTTTTT.

J is TRBJ1-4 and V is TRBV19, with 11 bases that match TRBD1. The V gene end was trimmed by 10 bases and the J gene end by 6 bases; junction bases not matched to a gene: 7. Germline CDR1 LNHDA, CDR2 SQIVND (reference sequence). This CDR3 contains 14 residues. CDR3 loop: CAISRTGGYEKLFF. CDR3 nucleotide sequence: TGTGCCATCTCGAGGACAGGGGGCTATGAAAAACTGTTTTTT.

The V and J genes are TRBV19 and TRBJ1-5; TRBD1 matches 9 bases. The CDR3 is 17 residues long. With 8 bases clipped from V and 0 bases from J, the junction kept 11 bases outside the gene matches. Per germline, CDR1 LNHDA and CDR2 SQIVND (reference sequence). DNA for the CDR3: TGTGCCAGTCAGCCCGGGACAGGGTATCATAGCAATCAGCCCCAGCATTTT. Its protein product is CASQPGTGYHSNQPQHF.

The chain joins TRBV4-3 to TRBJ2-1; D may be TRBD2 (5 bases). The CDR3 spans 15 residues. V was cut by 4 bases and J by 3 bases, with 13 bases left in between. Germline V gene lookup returns CDR1 LGHNA and CDR2 YSLEER. The CDR3 reads CASSLRVGIYNEQFF. The CDR3 coding sequence is TGCGCCAGCAGCCTTCGTGTCGGGATCTACAATGAGCAGTTCTTC.

The J gene is TRBJ2-1, the V gene TRBV4-2; 14 nucleotides match TRBD2. The CDR3 contains 16 residues. V lost 4 bases to trimming and J lost 6 bases; unmatched junction nucleotides: 5. Germline V CDR1 and CDR2: LGHNA, YNFKEQ. The CDR3 DNA is TGTGCCAGCAGCCTAGCTGGGACTAGCGGGAGCAATGAGCAGTTCTTC. Its translation is CASSLAGTSGSNEQFF.

The chain combines TRBV11-2 with TRBJ2-5, with 9 bases aligning to TRBD1. The CDR3 covers 15 residues. Trimming cost V 4 bases and J 4 bases; bases outside gene matches: 7. The germline V gene encodes CDR1 SGHAT and CDR2 FQNNGV. The CDR3 DNA reads as TGTGCCAGCAGCTCACAGGGGGCCTGGGGAGAGACCCAGTACTTC. Translated: CASSSQGAWGETQYF.

This clone appeared once. The chain has TRBV5-6 and TRBJ1-3; D is ambiguous. The CDR3 has 13 residues. CDR1 is SGHDT and CDR2 is YYEEEE in the germline V gene. V lost 0 bases and J 4 bases, leaving 5 bases between the germline ends. The chain's CDR3 is CASSLGEGNTIYF. CDR3 sequence (DNA): TGTGCCAGCAGCTTGGGAGAGGGAAACACCATATATTTT.

The chain recombines TRBV27 with TRBJ2-3; 7 nucleotides match TRBD2. Germline values: CDR1 MNHEY, CDR2 SMNVEV (reference sequence). With V trimmed by 4 bases and J by 3 bases, 4 bases remained unmatched. CDR3 size: 14 residues. The CDR3, as DNA: TGTGCCAGCAGTTGGACTAGAGGGACAGATACGCAGTATTTT. Translating gives CASSWTRGTDTQYF.

This chain uses TRBV27 with TRBJ2-5; D gene unclear. The CDR3 sequence is 14 residues long. CDR1 and CDR2 (germline): MNHEY, SMNVEV (reference sequence). V was clipped by 6 bases and J by 1 base, with 12 bases between them. This chain's CDR3 is CASRRLLPQETQYF. CDR3 sequence (DNA): TGTGCCAGCAGGCGACTGCTTCCCCAAGAGACCCAGTACTTC.

V is TRBV27 and J is TRBJ2-1, with TRBD1 matching over 7 bases. V lost 3 bases to trimming and J lost 9 bases; unmatched junction nucleotides: 2. The CDR3 extends over 12 amino acids. Germline V CDR1 and CDR2: MNHEY, SMNVEV (reference sequence). The CDR3 reads CASSLTGSEQFF. The CDR3 nucleotides read TGTGCCAGCAGTTTGACAGGGAGTGAGCAGTTCTTC.